The T cell receptor (beta chain) described here comes from a study of CD4 T cells in relation to SARS-CoV-2 and coronaviruses. The CDR3 consists of 15 residues. Unmatched junction bases numbered 7, after V lost 6 bases and J lost 4 bases. CDR1 is MNHNY and CDR2 is SVGAGI in the germline V gene (reference sequence). Profiling relied on immunoSEQ multiplex PCR, and the TCRdb table lists in-frame clones only, not all of them. The data contain about 60,000 clones, roughly nine tenths of them singletons. V and J are TRBV6-6 and TRBJ1-1, with 11 bases lining up with TRBD1. Sequencing was carried out using naive CD4+ T cells from PBMCs. The subset here: naive CD4+ T cells isolated by negative enrichment. The sequence was obtained from an adult with COVID-19. In nucleotides, the CDR3 is TGTGCCAGCAGGGGACAGGGGGGCTTTGCCACTGAAGCTTTCTTT. This translates into CASRGQGGFATEAFF.